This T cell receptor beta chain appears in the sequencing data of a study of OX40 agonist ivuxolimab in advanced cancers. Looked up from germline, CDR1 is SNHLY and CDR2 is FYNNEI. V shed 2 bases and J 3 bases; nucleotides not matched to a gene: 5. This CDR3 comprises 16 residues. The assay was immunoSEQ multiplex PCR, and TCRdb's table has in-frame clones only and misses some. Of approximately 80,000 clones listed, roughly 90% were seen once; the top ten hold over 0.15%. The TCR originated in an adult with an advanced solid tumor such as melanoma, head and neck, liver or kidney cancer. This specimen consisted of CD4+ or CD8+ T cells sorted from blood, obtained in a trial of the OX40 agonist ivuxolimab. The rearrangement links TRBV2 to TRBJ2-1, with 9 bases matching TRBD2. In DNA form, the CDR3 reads TGTGCCAGCAGTGAACCTGGACTAGCGAGCTACAATGAGCAGTTCTTC. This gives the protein CASSEPGLASYNEQFF. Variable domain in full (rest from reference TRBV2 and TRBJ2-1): EPEVTQTPSHQVTQMGQEVILRCVPISNHLYFYWYRQILGQKVEFLVSFYNNEISEKSEIFDDQFSVERPDGSNFTLKIRSTKLEDSAMYFCASSEPGLASYNEQFFGPGTRLTVL.